This TCR beta chain emerged from a study of cytomegalovirus exposure and HLA in healthy donors. The PCR employed 60 Vbeta primers together with 13 Jbeta primers. Here immunoSEQ multiplex PCR was the method, and the copy in TCRdb shows in-frame clones only, minus some. The repertoire holds about 160,000 clones, with approximately 80% as singletons. V lost 6 bases to trimming and J lost 0 bases, with 8 bases between them. The V gene's germline CDR1 is LNHDA and CDR2 SQIVND (reference sequence). The CDR3 covers 13 residues. This chain uses TRBV19 with TRBJ1-1, with D possibly being TRBD1 (5 bases). This TCR came from a man aged 35-49 years in good health and CMV-seronegative. Source material: PBMCs. CDR3 in amino acids: CASRGLMNTEAFF. The CDR3 region has the DNA TGTGCCAGTAGGGGGCTTATGAACACTGAAGCTTTCTTT.